The T cell receptor (beta chain) under discussion was sequenced for a study of shared clonotypes between healthy human individuals. From germline, CDR1 is SGHNT and CDR2 YYREEE (reference sequence). CDR3 length equals 15 residues. With V trimmed by 3 bases and J by 8 bases, 11 bases remained unmatched. A single count supports this clone. In the source study's methods: Junction-only sequences without quality scores came from ImmunoSEQ, so filtering differed. Method: immunoSEQ multiplex PCR; TCRdb's copy keeps in-frame clones and lacks some. V, J and clone size derive from that table, while D and trimming were established from the DNA sequence. The data hold 1.6 million or so clones, with around 98.5% observed a single time.

This sequence joins TRBV5-4 and TRBJ2-4, with TRBD1 identical over 7 bases. The origin of this receptor is a man aged 25 to 40 in good health. The specimen sequenced was naive CD4+ T cells sorted from blood. Documented subset: CD45RA+ positively selected. This CDR3 is CASSWETGARDIQYF. The CDR3 DNA is TGTGCCAGCAGCTGGGAAACAGGGGCGAGAGACATTCAGTACTTC.